Listed below are T cell receptor beta chains from one sample, sequenced in a study of cytomegalovirus exposure and HLA in healthy donors. The table came from immunoSEQ multiplex PCR; TCRdb's copy has only in-frame clones and leaves some out. This table holds a few hundred thousand clones, over 65% found once. Source material: PBMCs. These receptors were collected from a man between 35 and 55 years old in good health and CMV-seronegative. Both conserved end residues are part of each CDR3. A D gene is named only where the DNA matches it firmly. Size is stated for part of the rows, as once, few or many counts, or as a class when the clone is expanded.

D,V,J,size,CDR3,DNA
-,TRBV7-5,TRBJ1-1,-,CARSHEAFF,TGTGCCAGAAGCCACGAGGCTTTCTTT
-,TRBV6-5,TRBJ1-2,-,CASSRGGGDGYTF,TGTGCCAGCAGTAGGGGGGGTGGTGATGGCTACACCTTC
-,TRBV6-1,TRBJ2-7,-,CASSPRGGAYEQYF,TGTGCCAGCAGTCCTCGAGGGGGAGCCTACGAGCAGTACTTC
TRBD1,TRBV14,TRBJ1-6,-,CASSHRDRGARSPLHF,TGTGCCAGCAGCCATAGGGACAGGGGGGCCAGATCACCCCTCCACTTT
-,TRBV21-1,TRBJ2-7,-,CASSKGRGGGYEQYF,TGTGCCAGCAGCAAAGGGAGAGGAGGCGGCTACGAGCAGTACTTC
-,TRBV6-4,TRBJ2-6,few,CASSDGDSGANVLTF,TGTGCCAGCAGTGACGGAGACTCTGGGGCCAACGTCCTGACTTTC
TRBD1,TRBV7-6,TRBJ1-1,-,CASSLDRGRVTEAFF,TGTGCCAGCAGCTTAGACAGGGGGCGCGTCACTGAAGCTTTCTTT
TRBD2,TRBV4-1,TRBJ2-3,-,CASSLRGSGDGAETQYF,TGCGCCAGCAGCCTCCGTGGTAGCGGGGATGGGGCGGAGACGCAGTATTTT
-,TRBV19,TRBJ1-1,-,CASSITPGLMNTEAFF,TGTGCCAGTAGTATCACCCCGGGACTCATGAACACTGAAGCTTTCTTT
TRBD1,TRBV4-2,TRBJ2-7,-,CASSQEDRGYEQYF,TGTGCCAGCAGCCAAGAAGACAGGGGGTACGAGCAGTACTTC
TRBD2,TRBV5-4,TRBJ2-1,-,CASSLAGGLNNEQFF,TGTGCCAGCAGCTTAGCGGGGGGGCTAAACAATGAGCAGTTCTTC
TRBD1,TRBV11-2,TRBJ2-1,-,CASRKGQGPYNEQFF,TGTGCCAGCAGGAAGGGACAGGGACCCTACAATGAGCAGTTCTTC
TRBD1,TRBV29-1,TRBJ2-7,-,CSVGGVVTGSSYEQYF,TGCAGCGTTGGAGGGGTGGTGACAGGGAGCTCCTACGAGCAGTACTTC
TRBD2,TRBV7-8,TRBJ2-7,-,CASSPGLAGVYEQYF,TGTGCCAGCAGCCCGGGACTAGCGGGAGTCTACGAGCAGTACTTC
-,TRBV28,TRBJ2-2,-,CASRPQGAGELFF,TGTGCCAGCAGACCACAGGGAGCCGGGGAGCTGTTTTTT
TRBD1,TRBV5-4,TRBJ2-6,few,CASSLFGRGPSGANVLTF,TGTGCCAGCAGCTTGTTCGGCAGGGGGCCCTCTGGGGCCAACGTCCTGACTTTC
TRBD1,TRBV7-2,TRBJ1-2,few,CASSLVTGPQGGYTF,TGTGCCAGCAGCTTAGTGACAGGGCCCCAGGGTGGCTACACCTTC
-,TRBV7-2,TRBJ1-5,once,CASSHGAGGASNQPQHF,TGTGCCAGCAGCCACGGGGCGGGGGGCGCAAGCAATCAGCCCCAGCATTTT
-,TRBV9,TRBJ2-7,once,CASSKTDSYEQYF,TGTGCCAGCAGCAAGACCGACAGCTACGAGCAGTACTTC
-,TRBV10-3,TRBJ2-3,few,CAIYSGASTDTQYF,TGTGCCATCTATAGCGGCGCTAGCACAGATACGCAGTATTTT
-,TRBV23-1,TRBJ1-1,-,CASSQSEGSGEYEAFF,TGCGCCAGCAGTCAGTCCGAGGGATCTGGTGAGTATGAAGCTTTCTTT
-,TRBV29-1,TRBJ1-2,-,CSVEKQDLGYTF,TGCAGCGTTGAAAAACAGGACCTTGGCTACACCTTC
-,TRBV28,TRBJ2-2,-,CASSPPRRTGELFF,TGTGCCAGCAGTCCCCCCAGGCGAACCGGGGAGCTGTTTTTT
-,TRBV6-1,TRBJ1-1,once,CASSEVRGDTEAFF,TGTGCCAGCAGCGAAGTGCGGGGTGACACTGAAGCTTTCTTT
TRBD2,TRBV14,TRBJ2-5,-,CASSHQRTSGSSGETQYF,TGTGCCAGCAGCCATCAACGGACTAGCGGGAGCTCCGGCGAGACCCAGTACTTC
-,TRBV7-9,TRBJ1-4,-,CASSLADKNEKLFF,TGTGCCAGCAGCCTGGCGGACAAGAATGAAAAACTGTTTTTT
TRBD2,TRBV27,TRBJ2-1,once,CASRVDTSGGAYNEQFF,TGTGCCAGCAGGGTTGACACTAGCGGGGGGGCCTACAATGAGCAGTTCTTC
-,TRBV5-1,TRBJ2-1,once,CASSLGLDEQFF,TGCGCCAGCAGCTTAGGACTGGATGAGCAGTTCTTC
-,TRBV6-1,TRBJ1-5,-,CASSEVGGVQDQPQHF,TGTGCCAGCAGTGAAGTCGGAGGGGTCCAAGATCAGCCCCAGCATTTT
-,TRBV19,TRBJ2-3,-,CASSMAGPFTDTQYF,TGTGCCAGTAGTATGGCGGGGCCCTTCACAGATACGCAGTATTTT
TRBD1,TRBV7-9,TRBJ1-1,once,CASSFGQALLNTEAFF,TGTGCCAGCAGCTTCGGACAGGCCCTTTTGAACACTGAAGCTTTCTTT
-,TRBV28,TRBJ1-1,few,CASSLRGNTEAFF,TGTGCCAGCAGTTTAAGGGGGAACACTGAAGCTTTCTTT
TRBD1,TRBV15,TRBJ1-2,once,CATSRDYRGQGVGYTF,TGTGCCACCAGCAGAGATTACCGCGGACAGGGGGTCGGCTACACCTTC
-,TRBV7-2,TRBJ2-5,-,CASSLGQGHPETQYF,TGTGCCAGCAGCTTAGGGCAGGGCCACCCCGAGACCCAGTACTTC
TRBD2,TRBV30,TRBJ2-1,-,CAWRAGGGGWGEQFF,TGTGCCTGGAGGGCCGGAGGCGGGGGATGGGGGGAGCAGTTCTTC
TRBD2,TRBV2,TRBJ2-5,-,CASSVGGRGETQYF,TGTGCCAGCAGTGTAGGAGGGAGGGGCGAGACCCAGTACTTC
TRBD1,TRBV2,TRBJ2-1,-,CASSPGQAYNEQFF,TGTGCCAGCTCTCCGGGACAGGCCTACAATGAGCAGTTCTTC
TRBD1,TRBV6-6,TRBJ1-5,-,CASSSGTGNQPQHF,TGTGCCAGCAGTTCCGGGACAGGCAATCAGCCCCAGCATTTT
-,TRBV4-1,TRBJ1-5,-,CASSLRGWGGAGQPQHF,TGCGCCAGCAGCCTCAGAGGGTGGGGGGGAGCGGGTCAGCCCCAGCATTTT
TRBD1,TRBV6-5,TRBJ1-6,many,CASSAGGGSPLHF,TGTGCCAGCAGCGCAGGGGGCGGTTCACCCCTCCACTTT
-,TRBV10-3,TRBJ2-5,-,CAISEPGQGWVAGAQETQYF,TGTGCCATCAGTGAACCGGGACAGGGGTGGGTAGCGGGGGCCCAAGAGACCCAGTACTTC
-,TRBV27,TRBJ1-2,few,CASSLSSGVYGYTF,TGTGCCAGCAGTTTATCGTCAGGGGTCTATGGCTACACCTTC
-,TRBV18,TRBJ1-5,few,CASSTDYSNQPQHF,TGTGCCAGCTCGACCGACTATAGCAATCAGCCCCAGCATTTT
-,TRBV4-1,TRBJ1-2,-,CASSPTGNYGYTF,TGCGCCAGCAGTCCTACAGGGAACTATGGCTACACCTTC
TRBD1,TRBV6-1,TRBJ2-5,-,CASTMNPGGGETQYF,TGTGCCAGCACCATGAACCCAGGGGGCGGAGAGACCCAGTACTTC
TRBD1,TRBV23-1,TRBJ1-1,-,CAGGQAPGETEAFF,TGCGCCGGAGGACAGGCCCCAGGGGAGACTGAAGCTTTCTTT
TRBD2,TRBV5-4,TRBJ2-2,-,CASSSLLLAGGPGNTGKLFF,TGTGCCAGCAGCTCTCTACTACTCGCGGGGGGGCCAGGTAACACCGGGAAGCTGTTTTTT
TRBD1,TRBV18,TRBJ2-7,-,CASSPKTQGAEQYF,TGTGCCAGCTCACCAAAAACACAGGGGGCCGAGCAGTACTTC
TRBD1,TRBV7-9,TRBJ1-1,-,CSSTKTGGLGTEAFF,TGTTCCAGCACCAAAACAGGGGGCTTGGGCACTGAAGCTTTCTTT
TRBD2,TRBV9,TRBJ2-7,-,CASSVGLAGSYEQYF,TGTGCCAGCAGCGTAGGACTAGCGGGTTCCTACGAGCAGTACTTC
TRBD1,TRBV7-9,TRBJ2-1,once,CASRSRDRKYNEQFF,TGTGCCAGCAGGTCCCGGGACAGGAAGTACAATGAGCAGTTCTTC
-,TRBV7-9,TRBJ1-1,-,CASSLESGKTEAFF,TGTGCCAGCAGCTTAGAAAGCGGGAAAACTGAAGCTTTCTTT
TRBD2,TRBV5-1,TRBJ2-7,-,CASSLELAGTYEQYF,TGCGCCAGCAGCTTGGAACTAGCGGGTACCTACGAGCAGTACTTC
-,TRBV4-1,TRBJ2-7,-,CASSLLLTTTYEQYF,TGCGCCAGCAGCCTCCTATTGACCACTACCTACGAGCAGTACTTC
-,TRBV2,TRBJ1-2,-,CASSGSLLLYGYTF,TGTGCCAGCAGTGGAAGCTTACTACTCTATGGCTACACCTTC
TRBD2,TRBV11-2,TRBJ2-6,-,CASSSGGGWGANVLPF,TGTGCCAGCAGCTCCGGGGGGGGCTGGGGGGCCAACGTCCTGCCTTTC
-,TRBV19,TRBJ1-2,-,CASSIREANYGYTF,TGTGCCAGTAGTATACGGGAGGCTAACTATGGCTACACCTTC